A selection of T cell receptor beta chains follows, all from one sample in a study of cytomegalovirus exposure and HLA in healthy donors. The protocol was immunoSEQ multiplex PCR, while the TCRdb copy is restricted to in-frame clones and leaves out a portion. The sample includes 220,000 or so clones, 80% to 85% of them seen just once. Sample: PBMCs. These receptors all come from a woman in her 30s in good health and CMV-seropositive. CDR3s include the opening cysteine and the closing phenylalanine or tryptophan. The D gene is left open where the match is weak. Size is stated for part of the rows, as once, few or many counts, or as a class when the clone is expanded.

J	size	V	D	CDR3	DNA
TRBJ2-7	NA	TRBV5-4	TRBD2	CASSRTGLASSYEQYF	TGTGCCAGCAGCCGGACCGGACTAGCGAGCTCCTACGAGCAGTACTTC
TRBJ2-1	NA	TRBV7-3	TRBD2	CASSLQPGLAGDEQFF	TGTGCCAGCAGCTTACAGCCGGGACTAGCGGGGGATGAGCAGTTCTTC
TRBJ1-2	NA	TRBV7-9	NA	CASSLPEGGANYGYTF	TGTGCCAGCAGCCTCCCAGAGGGGGGAGCTAACTATGGCTACACCTTC
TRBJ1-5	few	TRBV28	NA	CASSLRPPGNQPQHF	TGTGCCAGCAGTTTACGGCCTCCGGGCAATCAGCCCCAGCATTTT
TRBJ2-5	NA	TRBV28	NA	CASLNGRETQYF	TGTGCCAGCTTGAACGGTCGAGAGACCCAGTACTTC
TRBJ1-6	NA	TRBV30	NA	CAWSAGLILHF	TGTGCCTGGAGTGCGGGACTTATCCTCCACTTT
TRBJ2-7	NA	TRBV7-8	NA	CASTPLGYEQYF	TGTGCCAGCACCCCTCTCGGTTACGAGCAGTACTTC
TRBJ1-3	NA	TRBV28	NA	CASSGTSGNTIYF	TGTGCCAGCAGTGGGACCTCTGGAAACACCATATATTTT
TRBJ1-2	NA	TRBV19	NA	CASSIGDNYGYTF	TGTGCCAGTAGTATAGGGGACAACTATGGCTACACCTTC
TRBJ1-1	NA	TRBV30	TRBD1	CAWSSPTGAYTEAFF	TGTGCCTGGAGCTCCCCGACAGGGGCCTACACTGAAGCTTTCTTT